This record concerns one TCR beta chain sequence. The germline CDR1 and CDR2 sequences are LNHNV and YYDKDF (reference sequence). Trimming took off 10 bases at V and 6 bases at J, with 19 bases between the two ends. The CDR3 length is 13 residues. The method was immunoSEQ multiplex PCR; TCRdb's version includes in-frame clones alone and lacks a portion of them. Seen here are fewer than 200,000 clones, around four fifths observed once, and the top ten hold around 3.6%. The sample comes from a study of blood T cell repertoires in COVID-19. As for the study in general: From T cells, B-cell-depleted T cells, or PBMCs came the material, which was cDNA or gDNA.

This TCR was recovered from a woman in her 50s in a cohort exposed to, infected with or recovered from COVID-19 (not recorded which). The rearrangement uses TRBV15 and TRBJ2-7; maybe TRBD1 (6 bases). The specimen sequenced was PBMCs or T cells enriched from blood (not recorded which). This CDR3 is CASRGGTKGEQYF. The CDR3 DNA is TGTGCCAGCCGAGGGGGAACGAAGGGCGAGCAGTACTTC.